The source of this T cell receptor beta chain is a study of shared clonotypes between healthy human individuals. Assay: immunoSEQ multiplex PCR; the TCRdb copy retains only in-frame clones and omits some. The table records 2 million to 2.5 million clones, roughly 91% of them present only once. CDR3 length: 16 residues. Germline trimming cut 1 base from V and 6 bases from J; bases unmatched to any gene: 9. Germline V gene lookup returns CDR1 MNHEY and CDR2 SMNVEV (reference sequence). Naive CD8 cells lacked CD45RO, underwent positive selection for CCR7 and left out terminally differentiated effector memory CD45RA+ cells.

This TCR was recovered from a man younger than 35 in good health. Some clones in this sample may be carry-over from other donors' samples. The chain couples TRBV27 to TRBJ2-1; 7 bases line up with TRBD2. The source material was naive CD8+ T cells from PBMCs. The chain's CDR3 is CASSLFPAGPLNEQFF. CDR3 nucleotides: TGTGCCAGCAGTTTATTCCCAGCGGGACCCCTCAATGAGCAGTTCTTC.